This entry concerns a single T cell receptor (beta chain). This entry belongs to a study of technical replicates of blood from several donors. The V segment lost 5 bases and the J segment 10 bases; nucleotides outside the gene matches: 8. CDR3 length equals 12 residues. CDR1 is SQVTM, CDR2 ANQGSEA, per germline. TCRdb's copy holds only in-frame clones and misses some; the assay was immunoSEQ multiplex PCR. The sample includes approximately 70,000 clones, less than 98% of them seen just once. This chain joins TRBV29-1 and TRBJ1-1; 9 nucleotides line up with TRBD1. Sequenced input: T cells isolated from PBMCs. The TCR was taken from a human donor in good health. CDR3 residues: CSVSVWTGVAFF. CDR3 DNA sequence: TGCAGCGTTAGTGTCTGGACAGGGGTAGCTTTCTTT.